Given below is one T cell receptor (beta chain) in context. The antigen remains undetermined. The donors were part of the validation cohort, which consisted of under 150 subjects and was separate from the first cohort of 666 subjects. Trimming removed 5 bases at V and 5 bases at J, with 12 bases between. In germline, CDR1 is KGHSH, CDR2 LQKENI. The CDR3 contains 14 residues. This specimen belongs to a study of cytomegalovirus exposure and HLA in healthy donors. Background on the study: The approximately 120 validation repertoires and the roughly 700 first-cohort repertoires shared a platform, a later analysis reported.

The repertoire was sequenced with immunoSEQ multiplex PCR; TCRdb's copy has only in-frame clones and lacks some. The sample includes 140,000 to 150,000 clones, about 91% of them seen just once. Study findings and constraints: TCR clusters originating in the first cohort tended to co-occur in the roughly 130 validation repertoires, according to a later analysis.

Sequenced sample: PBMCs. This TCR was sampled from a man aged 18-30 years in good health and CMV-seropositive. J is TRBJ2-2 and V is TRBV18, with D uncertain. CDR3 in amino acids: CASSTELSTGELFF. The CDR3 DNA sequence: TGTGCCAGCTCAACTGAATTGAGTACCGGGGAGCTGTTTTTT.